The 22 T cell receptor beta chains presented below share a single source sample, sequenced in a study of blood T cell repertoires in COVID-19. This table comes from immunoSEQ multiplex PCR, and its TCRdb copy is limited to in-frame clones, with some not included. There are a few hundred thousand clones in the sample; roughly 87% occur only once, and less than 5% lies in the top ten. Input material: peripheral blood. The receptors were gathered from a woman in her thirties or forties who had recovered from COVID-19.

The chain combines TRBV6-5 with TRBJ2-1; no firm D call. The germline V and J ends were trimmed by 2 bases and 0 bases, with 8 bases remaining between them. Germline V gene data show CDR1 as MNHEY and CDR2 as SVGAGI. This CDR3 region has 15 residues. CDR3 region: CASSYGFLSYNEQFF. CDR3 DNA sequence: TGTGCCAGCAGTTACGGCTTCCTCTCCTACAATGAGCAGTTCTTC.

The gene calls are TRBV6-5 and TRBJ2-5; D is perhaps TRBD2 (5 bases). CDR1 and CDR2 (germline): MNHEY, SVGAGI. CDR3 length: 13 amino acids. V gave up 6 bases and J gave up 4 bases, with 12 bases separating them. CDR3 bases: TGTGCCAGCAGGGGGAGTGAGGGAGAGACCCAGTACTTC. As protein: CASRGSEGETQYF.

This clone was counted a single time. V and J are TRBV10-1 and TRBJ2-2; 9 nucleotides match TRBD1. After removal of 2 bases from V and 5 bases from J, the junction contained 6 bases not matched to a gene. Germline assignment: CDR1 WNHNN and CDR2 SYGVQD (reference sequence). The length of the CDR3 is 16 residues. CDR3 in amino acids: CASSEHGTGRTGELFF. CDR3 in DNA: TGCGCCAGCAGTGAGCACGGGACAGGGAGAACCGGGGAGCTGTTTTTT.

The V gene is TRBV6-2 or TRBV6-3, the J gene TRBJ2-1, with 10 bases fitting TRBD2. V was pared by 6 bases and J by 7 bases, with 9 bases of the junction left unmatched. Germline V gives CDR1 MNHEY, CDR2 SVGEGT. This CDR3 is 15 amino acids long. In DNA form, the CDR3 reads TGTGCCAGCAGCTTGCTAGCGGGAGCTTGGAATGAGCAGTTCTTC. It is translated as CASSLLAGAWNEQFF.

The chain combines TRBV5-1 with TRBJ2-5, with TRBD2 matching over 8 bases. Germline V lookup: CDR1 SGHRS, CDR2 YFSETQ. There are 11 residues in the CDR3. J lost 3 bases, V lost 8 bases, and 0 bases had no gene match. CDR3 nucleotide sequence: TGCGCCAGACTAGCGGAAGAGACCCAGTACTTC. It specifies CARLAEETQYF.

The V gene is TRBV3-1 (or the pseudogene TRBV3-2), the J gene TRBJ1-1; 7 bases fit TRBD1. Germline trimming cut 3 bases from V and 4 bases from J; bases unmatched to any gene: 5. The CDR3 runs to 14 residues. CDR1 is LGHDT and CDR2 is YNNKEL in the germline V gene (reference sequence). The CDR3 region is CASSHRGLGTEAFF. DNA of the CDR3: TGTGCCAGCAGCCACAGGGGGTTGGGCACTGAAGCTTTCTTT.

The gene calls are TRBV5-4 and TRBJ1-1; D remains unclear. The V end was cut by 4 bases, the J end by 1 base, with 5 bases between. Germline V gene sequence: CDR1 SGHNT, CDR2 YYREEE (reference sequence). This CDR3 is built from 12 residues. The CDR3 region has the DNA TGTGCCAGCAGCCTCCGGAACACTGAAGCTTTCTTT. Translating gives CASSLRNTEAFF.

This sequence joins TRBV29-1 and TRBJ2-5; 7 nucleotides match TRBD1. CDR1 and CDR2 (germline): SQVTM, ANQGSEA. This CDR3 region has 14 residues. With 6 bases clipped from V and 4 bases from J, the junction kept 11 bases outside the gene matches. CDR3 sequence reads: CSVASSGQLETQYF. The CDR3 DNA is TGCAGCGTCGCCTCCTCGGGACAGCTAGAGACCCAGTACTTC.

This rearrangement joins TRBV19 to TRBJ2-1; 10 bases map to TRBD2. V dropped 8 bases and J dropped 5; count of bases not matched to a gene: 9. This CDR3 has 15 residues. Germline CDR1 is LNHDA and CDR2 is SQIVND (reference sequence). The DNA for the CDR3 is TGTGCCAGTGGAATTTTAGCGGGAGGAGACAATGAGCAGTTCTTC. Its translation is CASGILAGGDNEQFF. Filled out from reference TRBV19 and TRBJ2-1, the complete variable domain reads DGGITQSPKYLFRKEGQNVTLSCEQNLNHDAMYWYRQDPGQGLRLIYYSQIVNDFQKGDIAEGYSVSREKKESFPLTVTSAQKNPTAFYLCASGILAGGDNEQFFGPGTRLTVL.

The V and J genes are TRBV2 and TRBJ1-5, with TRBD1 identical over 10 bases. Trimming at V came to 6 bases and at J to 2 bases, leaving 7 bases not matched to a gene. Germline V gene data show CDR1 as SNHLY and CDR2 as FYNNEI. CDR3 length: 16 amino acids. The CDR3 DNA sequence: TGTGCCAGCAGGTGGGGACAGGGGATAGGCAATCAGCCCCAGCATTTT. Its protein product is CASRWGQGIGNQPQHF.

The genes are TRBV5-6 and TRBJ2-7; D gene unclear. V lost 2 bases, J lost 5 bases, and 5 bases lay in between. Germline CDR1 SGHDT, CDR2 YYEEEE. CDR3 length equals 11 residues. CDR3 sequence (DNA): TGTGCCAGCAGCTTAAGCAACGAGCAGTACTTC. It codes for CASSLSNEQYF. The variable domain in full, with the rest retrieved from reference TRBV5-6 and TRBJ2-7, is DAGVTQSPTHLIKTRGQQVTLRCSPKSGHDTVSWYQQALGQGPQFIFQYYEEEERQRGNFPDRFSGHQFPNYSSELNVNALLLGDSALYLCASSLSNEQYFGPGTRLTVT.

The chain links TRBV5-4 to TRBJ1-2, with D maybe TRBD1 (5 bases). Trimming took off 4 bases at V and 2 bases at J, with 12 bases between the two ends. The CDR3 has 14 residues. The germline gives CDR1 SGHNT, CDR2 YYREEE (reference sequence). The CDR3 loop is CASSTNQGNYGYTF. CDR3 nucleotide sequence: TGTGCCAGCAGCACCAACCAGGGAAACTATGGCTACACCTTC.

This chain connects TRBV28 to TRBJ2-4, with 8 positions matching TRBD2. After removal of 2 bases from V and 0 bases from J, the junction contained 12 bases not matched to a gene. Germline CDR1 is MDHEN and CDR2 is SYDVKM. This CDR3 is 19 amino acids long. This CDR3 is CASSLDTLGLDVAKNIQYF. The CDR3 region has the DNA TGTGCCAGCAGTTTAGACACGTTGGGACTAGATGTAGCCAAAAACATTCAGTACTTC.

The J gene is TRBJ1-2, the V gene TRBV29-1; D might be TRBD1 (5 bases). The CDR3 totals 12 residues. Per the germline V gene, CDR1 is SQVTM and CDR2 is ANQGSEA. This CDR3 is CITTEAPGGGTF. CDR3 DNA: TGCATCACGACGGAAGCCCCGGGGGGGGGCACCTTC. Complete variable domain (other parts from reference TRBV29-1 and TRBJ1-2): SAVISQKPSRDICQRGTSLTIQCQVDSQVTMMFWYRQQPGQSLTLIATANQGSEATYESGFVIDKFPISRPNLTFSTLTVSNMSPEDSSIYLCITTEAPGGGTFGSGTRLTVV.

The genes are TRBV5-5 and TRBJ1-5, with D hard to call. This CDR3 spans 12 amino acids. Germline CDR1 is SGHKS and CDR2 is YYEKEE (reference sequence). V lost 4 bases and J lost 3, with 5 bases in between. The CDR3 here is CASSGLNQPQHF. The CDR3 DNA follows: TGTGCCAGCAGCGGACTCAATCAGCCCCAGCATTTT.

The chain employs TRBV28 and TRBJ1-6, with 8 bases lining up with TRBD1. The V gene end was trimmed by 11 bases and the J gene end by 7 bases; junction bases not matched to a gene: 10. Germline CDR1 MDHEN, CDR2 SYDVKM. This CDR3 has 14 residues. CDR3 loop: CAGKTGVPNSPLHF. CDR3 DNA: TGTGCCGGTAAGACAGGGGTGCCAAATTCACCCCTCCACTTT.

CDR3 sequence: CASSTSEQFF. For the CDR3, the DNA is TGTGCCAGCAGCACTAGTGAGCAGTTCTTC. This chain links TRBV7-3 with TRBJ2-1; maybe TRBD2 (5 bases). The germline gives CDR1 SGHTA, CDR2 FQGTGA. Trimming took off 5 bases at V and 9 bases at J, with 5 bases between the two ends. The CDR3 has 10 amino acids.

This clone came up once. V gene TRBV6-5 combines with J gene TRBJ1-2, with 8 positions matching TRBD1. Germline trimming cut 6 bases from V and 4 bases from J; bases unmatched to any gene: 7. This CDR3 is 14 amino acids long. The V gene's germline CDR1 is MNHEY and CDR2 SVGAGI. DNA for the CDR3: TGTGCCAGCAGAACCTCAGGGGGCGGCTATGGCTACACCTTC. Translated: CASRTSGGGYGYTF.

The genes are TRBV3-1 (or the pseudogene TRBV3-2) and TRBJ2-3; D not certain. In germline, CDR1 is LGHDT, CDR2 YNNKEL (reference sequence). The ends were cut back, 3 bases at V and 10 bases at J, with 14 bases in the middle. The CDR3 length is 13 residues. The CDR3 DNA reads TGTGCCAGCAGCCACCGCACTGCGGTGGCGCAGTATTTT. It yields the protein CASSHRTAVAQYF.

The chain is built from TRBV27 and TRBJ2-1; the match to TRBD2 covers 9 bases. The CDR3 loop spans 17 amino acids. V lost 5 bases, J lost 3 bases, and 11 bases stayed unmatched. Per the germline V gene, CDR1 is MNHEY and CDR2 is SMNVEV (reference sequence). CDR3 residues: CASSPSPGLARYNEQFF. The CDR3 nucleotides read TGTGCCAGCAGTCCAAGTCCGGGACTAGCTCGCTACAATGAGCAGTTCTTC.

In DNA, the CDR3 is TGTGCCAGCAGCTTAGGTTTAGCGGGGGGCACAGATACGCAGTATTTT. Its translation is CASSLGLAGGTDTQYF. This chain links TRBV7-6 with TRBJ2-3, with TRBD2 identical over 9 bases. The CDR3 sequence is 16 residues long. After removal of 1 base from V and 1 base from J, the junction contained 3 bases not matched to a gene. The germline V gene has CDR1 SGHVS and CDR2 FNYEAQ.

In its sample, this clone was seen once. The rearrangement links TRBV9 to TRBJ1-3, with D possibly matching TRBD1 (5 bases). Trimming removed 2 bases from V and 8 bases from J, with 11 bases in between. Germline V gene data show CDR1 as SGDLS and CDR2 as YYNGEE. There are 13 residues in the CDR3. The chain's CDR3 is CASSVGQTDTIYF. The DNA of the CDR3 is TGTGCCAGCAGCGTTGGTCAGACAGACACCATATATTTT.